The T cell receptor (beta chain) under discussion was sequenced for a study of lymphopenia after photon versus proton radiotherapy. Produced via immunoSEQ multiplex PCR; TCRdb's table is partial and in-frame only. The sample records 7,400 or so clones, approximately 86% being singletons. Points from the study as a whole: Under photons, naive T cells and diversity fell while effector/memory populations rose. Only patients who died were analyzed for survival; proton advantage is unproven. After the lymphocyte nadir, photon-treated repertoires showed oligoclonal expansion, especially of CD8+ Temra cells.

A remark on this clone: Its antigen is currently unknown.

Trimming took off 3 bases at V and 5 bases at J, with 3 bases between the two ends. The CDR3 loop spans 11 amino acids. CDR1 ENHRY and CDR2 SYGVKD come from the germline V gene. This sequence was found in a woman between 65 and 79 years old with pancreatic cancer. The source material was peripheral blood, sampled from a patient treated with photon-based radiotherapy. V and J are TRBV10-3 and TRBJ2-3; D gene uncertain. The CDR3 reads CAISDGDTQYF. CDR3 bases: TGTGCCATCAGTGATGGAGATACGCAGTATTTT.